The present T cell receptor (beta chain) was sequenced within a study of beta chain features in type 1 diabetes. The wider study: Cell yields, gender and age were comparable in patients and healthy donors. Study-wide findings and caveats: HLA effects on TCRB rearrangement stayed unresolved here. Within each of all four CD4+ subsets, Type 1 diabetes patients had TCRB CDR3s that were moderately but significantly shorter.

Germline-derived CDR1 and CDR2 are SGHRS and YFSETQ. The CDR3 contains 13 residues. Deletions cut 0 bases from V and 4 bases from J, with 7 bases between. The study reverse transcribed the entire isolated RNA, so it sequenced expressed TCRB transcripts. It was found that naive, central memory and regulatory T cell samples averaged around 3.7 million reads. Measured with immunoSEQ multiplex PCR; TCRdb has only the in-frame clones, and not every one. The table has around 41,000 clones, about 68% seen once. To note about this clone: The antigen is not known.

This TCR came from a young man with type 1 diabetes. Some clones in this sample may be carry-over from other donors' samples. The specimen was Tregs from blood. The chain has TRBV5-1 and TRBJ1-1; D is undetermined. The chain's CDR3 is CASSLEGSTEAFF. In nucleotides, the CDR3 is TGCGCCAGCAGCTTGGAAGGGAGCACTGAAGCTTTCTTT.